These T cell receptor beta chains were read from a single sample in a study of T cells expressing NK-cell markers. TCRdb reprocessed the 5' RACE reads, with one entry per CDR3 protein and no DNA. In total, the table holds about 150,000 distinct CDR3 sequences. The material sequenced was blood T cells: a sorted CD56 or NKG2C T cell subset, CD4+ or CD8+ T cells, or bulk PBMC T cells (not recorded which). The receptor set was obtained from a woman aged 45-65 years in good health. The CDR3 runs from the conserved cysteine through the conserved F or W.

j_gene,v_gene,CDR3aa
TRBJ1-1,TRBV12-3/TRBV12-4,CASGMWGSEAFF
TRBJ2-2,TRBV29-1,CSVGNSGTGELFF
TRBJ1-2,TRBV20-1,CSARGGAGYTF
TRBJ1-4,TRBV5-5,CASSSTGASEKLFF
TRBJ1-1,TRBV5-6,CATSRNGGVVEAFF
TRBJ1-2,TRBV30,CAWLARGDYTF
TRBJ1-3,TRBV2,CASSEEGYGNTIYF
TRBJ2-5,TRBV20-1,CSARVAGVETQYF
TRBJ2-3,TRBV4-1,CASSQLTSGSHTDTQYF
TRBJ2-7,TRBV27,CASSLGAGFYEQYF
TRBJ2-6,TRBV13,CASSRRQPVSGANVLTF
TRBJ1-5,TRBV6-2/TRBV6-3,CASSYSIAGMGNQPQHF
TRBJ2-7,TRBV29-1,CSVAGGRVYEQYF
TRBJ1-5,TRBV5-1,CASSWGADQPQHF
TRBJ2-2,TRBV7-2,CASSFMDNGELFF
TRBJ2-1,TRBV20-1,CSALTGNYNEQFF
TRBJ2-1,TRBV7-2,CASPRGLSSSEQFF
TRBJ2-7,TRBV12-5,CASGLIPPWDYEQYF
TRBJ2-1,TRBV15,CATSSRQGAKNEQFF
TRBJ2-7,TRBV5-6,CASSLTTGTEGYEQYF
TRBJ1-2,TRBV30,CAWSQRVDGYTF
TRBJ1-2,TRBV29-1,CSVEDRGEIYGYTF
TRBJ2-7,TRBV4-1,CASSQTGQLYEQYF
TRBJ2-4,TRBV6-6,CASRAGGNIQYF